Below, one TCR beta chain is given with its context. Seattle researchers signed up patients amid active infection and tracked them longitudinally. The data stem from a study of blood T cell repertoires in COVID-19. Libraries were prepared by immunoSEQ multiplex PCR; TCRdb keeps only in-frame clonotypes and omits some of them. This sample has about 160,000 clones, with around 82% found just once. Sequenced sample: peripheral blood. The origin of this receptor is a woman aged 40 to 55 with COVID-19, enrolled during active disease.

The CDR3 protein is CASSLTRNTEAFF. Here the CDR3 DNA reads TGTGCCAGCAGCTTAACCAGGAACACTGAAGCTTTCTTT. The chain uses TRBV11-3 and TRBJ1-1; D is unresolved. Trimming took off 2 bases at V and 1 base at J, with 5 bases between the two ends. This CDR3 has 13 residues. Germline CDR1 is SGHNT and CDR2 is YENEEA.